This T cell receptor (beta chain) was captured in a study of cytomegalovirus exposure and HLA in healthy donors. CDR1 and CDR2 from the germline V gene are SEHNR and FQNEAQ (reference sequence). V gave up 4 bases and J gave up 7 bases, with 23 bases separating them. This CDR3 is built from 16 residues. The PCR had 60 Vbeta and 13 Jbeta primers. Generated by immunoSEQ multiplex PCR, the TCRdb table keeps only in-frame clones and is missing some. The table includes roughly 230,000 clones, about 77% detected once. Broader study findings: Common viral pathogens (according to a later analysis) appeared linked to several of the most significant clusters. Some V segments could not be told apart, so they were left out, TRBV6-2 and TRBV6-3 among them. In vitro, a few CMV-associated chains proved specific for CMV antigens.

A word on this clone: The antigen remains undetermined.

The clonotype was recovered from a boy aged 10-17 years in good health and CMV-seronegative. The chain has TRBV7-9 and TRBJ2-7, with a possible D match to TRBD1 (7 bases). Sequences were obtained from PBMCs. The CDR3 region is CASSSPRGQGGWEQYF. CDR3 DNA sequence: TGTGCCAGCAGCTCCCCCCGGGGGCAGGGGGGATGGGAGCAGTACTTC. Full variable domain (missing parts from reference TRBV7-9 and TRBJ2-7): DTGVSQNPRHKITKRGQNVTFRCDPISEHNRLYWYRQTLGQGPEFLTYFQNEAQLEKSRLLSDRFSAERPKGSFSTLEIQRTEQGDSAMYLCASSSPRGQGGWEQYFGPGTRLTVT.